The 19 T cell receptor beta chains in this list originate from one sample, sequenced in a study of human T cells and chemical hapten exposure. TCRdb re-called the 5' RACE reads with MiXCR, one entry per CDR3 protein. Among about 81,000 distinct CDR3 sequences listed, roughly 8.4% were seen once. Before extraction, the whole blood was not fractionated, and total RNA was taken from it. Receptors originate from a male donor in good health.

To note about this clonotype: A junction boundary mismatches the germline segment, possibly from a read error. The CDR3, as DNA: TGTGCCGGCAGTTTATCGTCACTAGCGGGGTGGTACAATGAGCAGTTCTTC. The encoded protein is CAGSLSSLAGWYNEQFF. This sequence joins TRBV27 and TRBJ2-1; 10 bases agree with TRBD2. Germline V gene lookup returns CDR1 MNHEY and CDR2 SMNVEV (reference sequence). The CDR3 is made up of 17 amino acids.

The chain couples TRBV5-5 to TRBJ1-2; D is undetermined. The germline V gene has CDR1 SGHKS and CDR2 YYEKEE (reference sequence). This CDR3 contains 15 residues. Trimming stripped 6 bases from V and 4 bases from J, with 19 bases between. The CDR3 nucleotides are TGTGCCAGCAAACTATCGACGGCGGCTGGCTATGGCTACACCTTC. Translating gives CASKLSTAAGYGYTF.

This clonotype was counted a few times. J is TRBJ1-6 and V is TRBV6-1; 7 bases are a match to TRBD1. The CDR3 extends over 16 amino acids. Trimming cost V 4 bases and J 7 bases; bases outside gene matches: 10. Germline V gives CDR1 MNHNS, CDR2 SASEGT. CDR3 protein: CASSVQDRIRNSPLHF. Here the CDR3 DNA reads TGTGCCAGCAGTGTGCAGGACAGGATTCGGAATTCACCCCTCCACTTT.

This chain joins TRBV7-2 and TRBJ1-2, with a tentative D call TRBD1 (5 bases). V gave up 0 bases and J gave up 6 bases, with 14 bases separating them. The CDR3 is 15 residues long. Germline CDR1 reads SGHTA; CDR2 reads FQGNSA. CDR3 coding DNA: TGTGCCAGCAGCTTAGCCCTCTCGGGGGAGAATGGCTACACCTTC. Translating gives CASSLALSGENGYTF.

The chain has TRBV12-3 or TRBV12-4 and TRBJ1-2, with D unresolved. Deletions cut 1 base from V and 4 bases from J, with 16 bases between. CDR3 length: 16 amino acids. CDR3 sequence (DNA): TGTGCCAGCAGTTTAGAGACATCCCCTAGGAGCTATGGCTACACCTTC. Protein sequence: CASSLETSPRSYGYTF.

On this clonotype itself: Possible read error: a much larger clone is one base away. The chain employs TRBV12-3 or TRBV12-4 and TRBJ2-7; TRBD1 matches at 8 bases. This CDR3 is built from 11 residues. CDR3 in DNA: TGTGCCACCAGGACAGGGTACGAGCAGCACTTC. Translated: CATRTGYEQHF.

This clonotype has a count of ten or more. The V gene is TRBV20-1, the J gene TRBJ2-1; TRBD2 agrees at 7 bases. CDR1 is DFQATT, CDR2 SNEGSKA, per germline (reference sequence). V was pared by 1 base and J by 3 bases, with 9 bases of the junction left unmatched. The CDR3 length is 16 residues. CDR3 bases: TGCAGTGCTAGAGCTGATAAGGGACTATACTACAATGAGCAGTTCTTC. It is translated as CSARADKGLYYNEQFF.

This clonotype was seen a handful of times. CDR3 DNA sequence: TGTGCCAGCAGCCAAGAATTGGAAAAGCCCCAGCATTTT. It translates to CASSQELEKPQHF. V usage is TRBV3-1 and J usage is TRBJ1-5; D unclear. Germline V gives CDR1 LGHDT, CDR2 YNNKEL (reference sequence). The V and J ends lost 0 bases and 8 bases respectively, with 8 bases between them. The CDR3 is made up of 13 amino acids.

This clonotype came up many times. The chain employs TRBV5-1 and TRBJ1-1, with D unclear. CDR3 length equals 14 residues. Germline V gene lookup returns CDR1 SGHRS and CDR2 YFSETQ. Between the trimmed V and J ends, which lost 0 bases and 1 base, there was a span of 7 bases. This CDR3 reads CASSLGHQNTEAFF. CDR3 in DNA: TGCGCCAGCAGCTTGGGACATCAGAACACTGAAGCTTTCTTT.

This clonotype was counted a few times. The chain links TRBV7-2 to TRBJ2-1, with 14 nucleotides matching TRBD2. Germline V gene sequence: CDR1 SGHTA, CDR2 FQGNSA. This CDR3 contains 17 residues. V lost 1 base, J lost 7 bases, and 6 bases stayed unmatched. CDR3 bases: TGTGCCAGCAGCTTAGTGGGGACTAGCGGGAGTGGGAATGAGCAGTTCTTC. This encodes CASSLVGTSGSGNEQFF.

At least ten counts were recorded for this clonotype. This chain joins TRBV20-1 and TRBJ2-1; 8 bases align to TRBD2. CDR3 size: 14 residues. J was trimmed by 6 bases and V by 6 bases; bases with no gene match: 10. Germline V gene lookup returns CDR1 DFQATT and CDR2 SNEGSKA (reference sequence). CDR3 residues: CSATQRGGLNEQFF. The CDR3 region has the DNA TGCAGTGCCACCCAACGGGGGGGCCTCAATGAGCAGTTCTTC.

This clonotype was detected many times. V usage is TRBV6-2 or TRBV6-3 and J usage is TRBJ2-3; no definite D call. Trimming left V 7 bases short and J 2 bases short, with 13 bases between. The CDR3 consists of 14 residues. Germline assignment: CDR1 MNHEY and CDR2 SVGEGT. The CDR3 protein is CASMGSEDTDTQYF. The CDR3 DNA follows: TGTGCCAGCATGGGCAGTGAGGACACAGATACGCAGTATTTT.

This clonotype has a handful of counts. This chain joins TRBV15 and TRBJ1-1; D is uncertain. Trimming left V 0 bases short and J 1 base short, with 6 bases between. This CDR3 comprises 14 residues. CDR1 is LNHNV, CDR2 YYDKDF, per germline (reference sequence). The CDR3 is CATSRDTGNTEAFF. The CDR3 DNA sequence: TGTGCCACCAGCAGAGATACCGGGAACACTGAAGCTTTCTTT.

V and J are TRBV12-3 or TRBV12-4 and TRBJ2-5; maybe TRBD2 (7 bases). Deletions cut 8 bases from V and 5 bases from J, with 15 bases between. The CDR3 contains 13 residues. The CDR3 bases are TGTGCCAGCCAAGGGGGGGTTTTGGAGACCCAGTACTTC. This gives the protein CASQGGVLETQYF.

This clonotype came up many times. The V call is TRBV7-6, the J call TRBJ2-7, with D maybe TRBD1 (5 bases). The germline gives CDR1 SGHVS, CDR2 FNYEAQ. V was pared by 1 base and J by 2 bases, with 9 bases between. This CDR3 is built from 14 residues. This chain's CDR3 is CASSLGQTAYEQYF. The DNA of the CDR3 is TGTGCCAGCAGCTTAGGACAGACCGCCTACGAGCAGTACTTC.

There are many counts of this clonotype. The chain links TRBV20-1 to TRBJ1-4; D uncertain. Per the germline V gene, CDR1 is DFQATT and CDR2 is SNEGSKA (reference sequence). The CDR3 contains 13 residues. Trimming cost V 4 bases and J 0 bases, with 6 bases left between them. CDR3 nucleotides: TGCAGTGCTACCCCCCCAACTAATGAAAAACTGTTTTTT. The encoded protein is CSATPPTNEKLFF.

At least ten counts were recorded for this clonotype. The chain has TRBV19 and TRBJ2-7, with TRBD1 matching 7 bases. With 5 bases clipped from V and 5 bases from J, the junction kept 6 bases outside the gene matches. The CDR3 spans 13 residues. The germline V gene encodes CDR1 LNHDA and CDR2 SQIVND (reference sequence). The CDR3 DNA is TGTGCCAGTAGTGTTGGACAGGTAGACGAGCAGTACTTC. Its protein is CASSVGQVDEQYF.

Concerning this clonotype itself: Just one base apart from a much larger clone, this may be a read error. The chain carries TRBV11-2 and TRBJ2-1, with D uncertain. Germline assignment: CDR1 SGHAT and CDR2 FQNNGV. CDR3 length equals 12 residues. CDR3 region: CASSGPHNEQSF. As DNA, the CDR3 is TGTGCCAGCAGCGGACCCCACAATGAGCAGTCCTTC.

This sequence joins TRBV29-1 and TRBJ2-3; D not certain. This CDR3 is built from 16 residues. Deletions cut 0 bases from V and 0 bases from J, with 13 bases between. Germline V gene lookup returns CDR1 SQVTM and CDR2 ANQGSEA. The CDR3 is CSVEDWGTVSTDTQYF. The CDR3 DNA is TGCAGCGTTGAAGATTGGGGAACAGTCAGCACAGATACGCAGTATTTT.